These 9 T cell receptor beta chains came from one sample sequenced in a study of T cell responses to AZD1222 COVID-19 vaccine. Here immunoSEQ multiplex PCR was the method, and the copy in TCRdb shows in-frame clones only, minus some. The sample lists 200,000 or so clones, about 94% occurring once. The source was peripheral blood, collected on day 0 of AZD1222 vaccination. The source is an adult in good health.

The rearrangement joins TRBV20-1 to TRBJ2-2; 8 positions agree with TRBD2. The V segment lost 3 bases and the J segment 6 bases; nucleotides outside the gene matches: 12. CDR1 and CDR2 (germline): DFQATT, SNEGSKA (reference sequence). The CDR3 runs to 16 residues. CDR3 nucleotide sequence: TGCAGTGCTAGTGTGGGGGGGACTAGATCTTCCGGGGAGCTGTTTTTT. This sequence encodes CSASVGGTRSSGELFF.

The J gene is TRBJ2-3, the V gene TRBV6-5; TRBD2 matches at 7 bases. Germline V gene lookup returns CDR1 MNHEY and CDR2 SVGAGI. V trimming: 5 bases; J trimming: 2 bases; junction bases outside the gene matches: 4. The CDR3 sequence is 14 residues long. The CDR3 here is CASSPGGYTDTQYF. The CDR3 DNA sequence: TGTGCCAGCAGTCCGGGAGGATACACAGATACGCAGTATTTT.

This rearrangement joins TRBV6-5 to TRBJ1-6, with no clear D. Germline-derived CDR1 and CDR2 are MNHEY and SVGAGI. CDR3 length equals 15 residues. V was shortened by 1 base and J by 7 bases, with 11 bases between the two germline ends. This CDR3 reads CASSYWRRMNSPLHF. The CDR3, as DNA: TGTGCCAGCAGTTACTGGAGGCGGATGAATTCACCCCTCCACTTT.

The CDR3 DNA is TGTGCCAGCAGCGTAGAGGCTAGCGGGGCATCCTACGAGCAGTACTTC. Residues: CASSVEASGASYEQYF. The rearrangement joins TRBV9 to TRBJ2-7; 9 bases align to TRBD2. The CDR3 contains 16 residues. The germline V gene has CDR1 SGDLS and CDR2 YYNGEE. V was clipped by 0 bases and J by 1 base; unmatched bases: 5. The full variable domain, rest sourced from reference TRBV9 and TRBJ2-7, is DSGVTQTPKHLITATGQRVTLRCSPRSGDLSVYWYQQSLDQGLQFLIQYYNGEERAKGNILERFSAQQFPDLHSELNLSSLELGDSALYFCASSVEASGASYEQYFGPGTRLTVT.

V usage is TRBV10-3 and J usage is TRBJ1-2; D is unclear. V lost 6 bases and J lost 6, with 14 bases in between. Germline V gene sequence: CDR1 ENHRY, CDR2 SYGVKD. This CDR3 has 13 amino acids. CDR3 amino acids: CAISTGPQDGYTF. The CDR3 coding sequence is TGTGCCATCAGCACCGGGCCCCAGGATGGCTACACCTTC.

The V call is TRBV9, the J call TRBJ1-4; D is perhaps TRBD1 (6 bases). CDR1 is SGDLS, CDR2 YYNGEE, per germline. V was shortened by 4 bases and J by 4 bases, with 14 bases between the two germline ends. This CDR3 contains 15 residues. As DNA, the CDR3 is TGTGCCAGCAGCCCGAAAGGGGGGGATAATGAAAAACTGTTTTTT. As protein: CASSPKGGDNEKLFF.

The rearrangement joins TRBV10-2 to TRBJ2-2; 7 nucleotides line up with TRBD2. V trimming: 8 bases; J trimming: 6 bases; junction bases outside the gene matches: 6. CDR1 and CDR2 (germline): WSHSY, SAAADI. The CDR3 sequence is 13 residues long. CDR3 region: CASRTSGAGELFF. The DNA for the CDR3 is TGCGCCAGCCGGACCAGCGGGGCCGGGGAGCTGTTTTTT.

The J gene is TRBJ1-1, the V gene TRBV5-4; maybe TRBD1 (5 bases). The CDR3 is 14 residues long. Per the germline V gene, CDR1 is SGHNT and CDR2 is YYREEE (reference sequence). The V gene lost 0 bases and the J gene lost 4 bases, with 10 bases spanning the gap. The DNA of the CDR3 is TGTGCCAGCAGCTTGGGACAAGGGGTCACTGAAGCTTTCTTT. Encoded protein: CASSLGQGVTEAFF.

The chain joins TRBV2 to TRBJ2-7; the match to TRBD1 covers 7 bases. The CDR3 length is 19 residues. Per the germline V gene, CDR1 is SNHLY and CDR2 is FYNNEI. V trimming: 4 bases; J trimming: 1 base; junction bases outside the gene matches: 19. The chain's CDR3 is CASSVILRDRPSGSYEQYF. For the CDR3, the DNA is TGTGCCAGCAGTGTAATCCTCCGGGACAGACCTTCTGGATCCTACGAGCAGTACTTC.